These T cell receptor beta chains were read from a single sample in a study of beta chain features in type 1 diabetes. Profiled with immunoSEQ multiplex PCR; TCRdb holds only in-frame clones, not every one. This sample has under 300,000 clones, with roughly 13% found just once. Input material: naive CD4+ T cells from blood. These receptors all stem from a man younger than 40 with type 1 diabetes. Both conserved end residues are part of each CDR3. The order of the fields is V gene, D gene, J gene, CDR3 length, clone size, CDR3 protein, CDR3 DNA. D genes are given only for firm matches. Size values are once, few and many counts, or a class for expanded clones, and some rows have none.

v_gene: TRBV7-2; d_gene: .; j_gene: TRBJ2-5; len: 15; abundance: few; CDR3aa: CASSPTGGNQETQYF; CDR3nt: TGTGCCAGCAGCCCAACAGGCGGGAACCAGGAGACCCAGTACTTC
v_gene: TRBV29-1; d_gene: .; j_gene: TRBJ1-2; len: 14; abundance: .; CDR3aa: CSVAGRGSLSGYTF; CDR3nt: TGCAGCGTCGCGGGGAGGGGGAGTTTGAGCGGCTACACCTTC
v_gene: TRBV10-3; d_gene: .; j_gene: TRBJ1-2; len: 10; abundance: .; CDR3aa: CAISDNGYTF; CDR3nt: TGTGCCATCAGTGATAATGGCTACACCTTC
v_gene: TRBV7-8; d_gene: .; j_gene: TRBJ2-3; len: 15; abundance: .; CDR3aa: CASSSPRPQGNTQYF; CDR3nt: TGTGCCAGCAGCTCGCCCCGGCCCCAGGGGAATACGCAGTATTTT
v_gene: TRBV30; d_gene: .; j_gene: TRBJ2-1; len: 11; abundance: few; CDR3aa: CAWSGQNEQFF; CDR3nt: TGTGCCTGGAGCGGACAAAATGAGCAGTTCTTC
v_gene: TRBV15; d_gene: TRBD1; j_gene: TRBJ2-2; len: 15; abundance: .; CDR3aa: CATSNTGVVTGELFF; CDR3nt: TGTGCCACCAGCAACACAGGGGTCGTCACCGGGGAGCTGTTTTTT
v_gene: TRBV25-1; d_gene: .; j_gene: TRBJ2-1; len: 15; abundance: few; CDR3aa: CASSRSGPTYNEQFF; CDR3nt: TGTGCCAGCAGTCGTTCAGGGCCGACCTACAATGAGCAGTTCTTC
v_gene: TRBV2; d_gene: TRBD1; j_gene: TRBJ1-1; len: 14; abundance: .; CDR3aa: CASSSGTGGSEAFF; CDR3nt: TGTGCCAGCAGTTCCGGGACAGGGGGGTCTGAAGCTTTCTTT
v_gene: TRBV9; d_gene: TRBD1; j_gene: TRBJ2-5; len: 13; abundance: .; CDR3aa: CASSERGRETQYF; CDR3nt: TGTGCCAGCAGCGAGAGGGGGCGGGAGACCCAGTACTTC
v_gene: TRBV5-1; d_gene: .; j_gene: TRBJ2-5; len: 13; abundance: few; CDR3aa: CASSLEQSETQYF; CDR3nt: TGCGCCAGCAGCCTGGAACAGTCGGAGACCCAGTACTTC
v_gene: TRBV30; d_gene: TRBD2; j_gene: TRBJ2-1; len: 14; abundance: .; CDR3aa: CAWSVKRDHNEQFF; CDR3nt: TGTGCCTGGAGTGTAAAGCGGGACCACAATGAGCAGTTCTTC
v_gene: TRBV20-1; d_gene: .; j_gene: TRBJ2-1; len: 11; abundance: once; CDR3aa: CSARSRLEQFF; CDR3nt: TGCAGTGCTAGATCCCGACTAGAGCAGTTCTTC
v_gene: TRBV29-1; d_gene: TRBD2; j_gene: TRBJ2-1; len: 13; abundance: few; CDR3aa: CSDRTSGRPEQFF; CDR3nt: TGCAGCGATCGGACTAGCGGGAGGCCCGAGCAGTTCTTC
v_gene: TRBV18; d_gene: .; j_gene: TRBJ2-5; len: 16; abundance: .; CDR3aa: CASSPRQGSWQETQYF; CDR3nt: TGTGCCAGCTCACCACGGCAGGGGAGTTGGCAAGAGACCCAGTACTTC
v_gene: TRBV5-1; d_gene: TRBD2; j_gene: TRBJ2-7; len: 13; abundance: few; CDR3aa: CASSPGGEYEQYF; CDR3nt: TGCGCCAGCAGCCCGGGGGGGGAGTACGAGCAGTACTTC
v_gene: TRBV5-6; d_gene: TRBD1; j_gene: TRBJ2-1; len: 13; abundance: few; CDR3aa: CASSAGQGDEQFF; CDR3nt: TGTGCCAGCAGCGCGGGACAGGGAGATGAGCAGTTCTTC
v_gene: TRBV4-2; d_gene: TRBD1; j_gene: TRBJ1-2; len: 14; abundance: few; CDR3aa: CASSQPGQSYGYTF; CDR3nt: TGTGCCAGCAGCCAACCGGGACAGAGCTATGGCTACACCTTC
v_gene: TRBV30; d_gene: .; j_gene: TRBJ1-2; len: 11; abundance: few; CDR3aa: CAWDRSYGYTF; CDR3nt: TGTGCCTGGGACCGGAGCTATGGCTACACCTTC
v_gene: TRBV4-1; d_gene: .; j_gene: TRBJ2-4; len: 15; abundance: few; CDR3aa: CASSQQWTVYDIQYF; CDR3nt: TGCGCCAGCAGCCAGCAATGGACAGTCTACGACATTCAGTACTTC
v_gene: TRBV11-2; d_gene: .; j_gene: TRBJ1-4; len: 15; abundance: .; CDR3aa: CASTPFGRGGGKLFF; CDR3nt: TGTGCCAGCACCCCATTCGGGAGGGGTGGCGGAAAACTGTTTTTT